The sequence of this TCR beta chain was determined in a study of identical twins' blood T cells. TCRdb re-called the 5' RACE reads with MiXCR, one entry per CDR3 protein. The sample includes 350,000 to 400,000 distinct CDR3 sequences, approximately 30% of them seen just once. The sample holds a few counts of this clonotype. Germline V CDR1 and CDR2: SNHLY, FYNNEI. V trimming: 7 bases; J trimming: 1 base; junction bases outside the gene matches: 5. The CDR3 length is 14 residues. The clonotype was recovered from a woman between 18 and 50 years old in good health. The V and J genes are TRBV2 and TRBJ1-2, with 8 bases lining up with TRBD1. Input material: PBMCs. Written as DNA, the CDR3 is TGTGCCAGCACCCCGACAGGGGATAACTATGGCTACACCTTC. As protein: CASTPTGDNYGYTF.